This entry features one T cell receptor beta chain sequence. Its antigen is unknown. These data are taken from a study of Ad26.COV2.S vaccination and SARS-CoV-2 variants. Regarding the study as a whole: Higher spike-specific TCR breadth was found in vaccine recipients than in placebo recipients.

Treatment given: roughly 19 received Ad26.COV2.S at low or high dose, single or two shots; roughly 5 received placebo; per-sample allocation not given. Vaccine and placebo recipients were sampled on day 63 after the first injection. The individual, an adult aged 18-55 years, was a donor in Boston. The germline gives CDR1 MDHEN, CDR2 SYDVKM. The V and J ends lost 5 bases and 4 bases respectively, with 10 bases between them. The CDR3 has 13 amino acids. Assay: immunoSEQ multiplex PCR; the TCRdb copy retains only in-frame clones and omits some. The sample includes approximately 240,000 clones, 70% to 90% of them seen just once.

This TCR was sampled from a person aged 18 to 65 who received the Ad26.COV2.S COVID-19 vaccine or a placebo. This chain uses TRBV28 with TRBJ2-3, with D hard to call. Source: peripheral blood, taken in a trial of Ad26.COV2.S vaccine versus placebo. CDR3 sequence: CASSTQHSDTQYF. The CDR3 DNA follows: TGTGCCAGCAGTACGCAGCATTCAGATACGCAGTATTTT.